This T cell receptor (beta chain) was identified in a study of T-cell memory formation after mild COVID-19 (dated by TCRdb to the early 2020s). Background on the whole study: TCR sequence clusters from the two donors were largely donor specific. T-cell clones expanding and contracting after mild COVID-19 in two donors were tracked by longitudinal TCRalpha and TCRbeta repertoire sequencing. The cohort was made up of two young adult volunteers, one female and one male, who were previously healthy. Points the paper makes about the study in general: Whether the second-wave clones peaking on day 37 were SARS-CoV-2 specific was not confirmed. Contracting CD4+ clones were found mainly in CM and EM memory subsets, while CD8+ clones were enriched in EMRA. Some responding clones were detected in pre-infection memory, which suggested that pre-existing cross-reactive memory T cells had joined the SARS-CoV-2 response. Clones that contracted from day 15 to 85 showed balanced CD4/CD8 phenotypes, whereas a second wave of clones that expanded from day 15 to 37 leaned towards CD4+. Only a couple of mild cases were covered in the study, and larger cohorts including severe cases with pre-infection samples were considered necessary.

This clonotype showed up many times. Its specific antigen is unknown. Base qualities are missing; no much larger clone stands one base away. Instrument used: Illumina NovaSeq 6000. cDNA libraries for TCRalpha and TCRbeta were prepared by 5'RACE using constant-segment primers, with sample barcodes and unique molecular identifiers added. Trizol reagent was used to extract RNA from every sample. Libraries were amplified in two PCR steps, with a second sample barcode and Illumina TruSeq adapters added in the second step. Libraries were sequenced on an Illumina NovaSeq with 2 x 150 bp paired-end reads. The source study handled its data this way. Reads were demultiplexed and collapsed into UMI-guided consensus sequences with migec v1.2.7. With mixcr v2.1.11, UMI consensuses were aligned to TRA and TRB V and J templates and assembled into clonotypes. Clonotypes were classified as expanded or contracted when called significant by both edgeR and NoisET, with noise models trained on biological replicates. For edgeR calls, the thresholds were a false discovery rate-adjusted p below 0.01 and a log2 fold-change of 1. As an exploratory analysis of dynamics, PCA with hierarchical clustering was applied to max-normalized trajectories of the 1000 most abundant clonotypes. Each responding clone was given a CD4 or CD8 phenotype based on the CD4+ and CD8+ repertoires, which had been sequenced separately. In TCRdb, the public reads were trimmed at Q25 with fastp and aligned with MiXCR, with productive beta chains retained. Here each entry gathers all rows of one CDR3 protein and keeps the most common genes and DNA. What appears here as the V and J calls and clone size reflects TCRdb's work, not the paper's. The sample table holds some 450,000 distinct CDR3 sequences, of which about a sixth were seen once. The leading ten clones occupy about a fifth of the sample.

Ficoll-Paque density gradient centrifugation was used to isolate PBMCs. This sequence originates from a man younger than 30 who had mild COVID-19 (a few samples of this study predate the infection). The sample titles of this study are shuffled in the database, so cell type and time point are left out; the donor was told from shared clones. Sequencing used PBMCs or a T cell subset sorted from them (not recorded which).

The nucleotide sequence is TGTGCCAGCACTCAGGGGGGACACCTATACGAGCAGTACTTC. This sequence encodes CASTQGGHLYEQYF. The sequence links TRBV2 to TRBJ2-7, with TRBD1 tentatively as D gene (7 bases match). V is pared back by 7 bases and J by 4 bases, with 17 bases lying between the germline termini. The CDR3 sequence holds 14 residues, the cysteine and phenylalanine included. Only CDR3 DNA is held: 42 bases, read in frame from base 1. CDR1 is given as SNHLY and CDR2 as FYNNEI, both from the germline V gene.